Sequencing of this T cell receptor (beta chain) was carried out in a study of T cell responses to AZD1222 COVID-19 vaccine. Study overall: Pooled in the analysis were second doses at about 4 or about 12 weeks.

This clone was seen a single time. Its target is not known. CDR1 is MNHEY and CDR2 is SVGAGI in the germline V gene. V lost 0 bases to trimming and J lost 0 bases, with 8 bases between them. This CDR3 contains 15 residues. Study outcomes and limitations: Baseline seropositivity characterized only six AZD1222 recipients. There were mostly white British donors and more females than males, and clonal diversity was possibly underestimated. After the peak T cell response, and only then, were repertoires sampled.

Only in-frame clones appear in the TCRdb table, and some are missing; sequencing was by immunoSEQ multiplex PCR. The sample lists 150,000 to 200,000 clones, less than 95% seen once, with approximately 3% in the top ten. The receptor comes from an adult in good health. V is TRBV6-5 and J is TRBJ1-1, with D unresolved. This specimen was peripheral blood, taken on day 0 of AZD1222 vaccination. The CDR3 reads CASSYSPGMNTEAFF. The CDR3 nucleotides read TGTGCCAGCAGTTACTCTCCAGGAATGAACACTGAAGCTTTCTTT.